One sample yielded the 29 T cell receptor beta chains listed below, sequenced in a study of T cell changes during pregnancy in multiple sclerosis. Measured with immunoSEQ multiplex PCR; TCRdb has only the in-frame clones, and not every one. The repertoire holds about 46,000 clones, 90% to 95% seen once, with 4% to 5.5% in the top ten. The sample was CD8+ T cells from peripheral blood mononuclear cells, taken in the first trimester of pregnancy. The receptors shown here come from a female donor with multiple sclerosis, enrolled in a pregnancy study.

CDR3 region: CASSSLGLAVSNEQFF. CDR3 in DNA: TGTGCCAGCAGCTCCCTGGGACTAGCGGTTTCCAATGAGCAGTTCTTC. The chain is built from TRBV7-9 and TRBJ2-1; TRBD2 matches 11 bases. Unmatched junction bases numbered 8, after V lost 4 bases and J lost 6 bases. The CDR3 is made up of 16 amino acids. Germline assignment: CDR1 SEHNR and CDR2 FQNEAQ (reference sequence).

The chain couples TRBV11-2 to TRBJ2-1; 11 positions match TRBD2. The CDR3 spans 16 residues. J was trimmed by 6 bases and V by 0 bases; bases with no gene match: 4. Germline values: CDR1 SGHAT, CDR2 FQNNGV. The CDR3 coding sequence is TGTGCCAGCAGCTTAGAGGCTAGCGGGGGGAGCAATGAGCAGTTCTTC. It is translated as CASSLEASGGSNEQFF. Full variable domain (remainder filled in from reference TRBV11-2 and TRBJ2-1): EAGVAQSPRYKIIEKRQSVAFWCNPISGHATLYWYQQILGQGPKLLIQFQNNGVVDDSQLPKDRFSAERLKGVDSTLKIQPAKLEDSAVYLCASSLEASGGSNEQFFGPGTRLTVL.

The chain's CDR3 is CASSEALPGGLGYTF. CDR3 DNA sequence: TGTGCCAGCAGTGAAGCGCTCCCGGGAGGCCTCGGCTACACCTTC. The rearrangement links TRBV6-1 to TRBJ1-2; no clear D. V lost 0 bases and J lost 8, with 16 bases in between. The CDR3 has 15 amino acids. Germline CDR1 and CDR2: MNHNS and SASEGT.

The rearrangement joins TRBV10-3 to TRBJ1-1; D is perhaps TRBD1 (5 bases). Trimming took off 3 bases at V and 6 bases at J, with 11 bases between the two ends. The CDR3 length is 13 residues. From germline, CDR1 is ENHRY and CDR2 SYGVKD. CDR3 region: CAISDGGSPEAFF. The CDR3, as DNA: TGTGCCATCAGTGATGGGGGGTCCCCTGAAGCTTTCTTT.

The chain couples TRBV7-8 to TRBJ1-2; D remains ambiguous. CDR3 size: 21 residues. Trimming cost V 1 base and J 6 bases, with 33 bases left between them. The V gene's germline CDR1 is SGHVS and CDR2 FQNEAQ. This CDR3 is CASSLEGKDTFSEAGPNGYTF. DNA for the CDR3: TGTGCCAGCAGCTTAGAAGGGAAAGATACTTTTAGCGAGGCAGGTCCTAATGGCTACACCTTC.

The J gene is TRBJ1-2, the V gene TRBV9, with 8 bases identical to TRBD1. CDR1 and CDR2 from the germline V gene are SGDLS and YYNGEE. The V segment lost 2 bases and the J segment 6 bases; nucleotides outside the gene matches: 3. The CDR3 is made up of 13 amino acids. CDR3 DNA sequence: TGTGCCAGCAGCGTTTCGGACAGGGATGGCTACACCTTC. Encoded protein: CASSVSDRDGYTF. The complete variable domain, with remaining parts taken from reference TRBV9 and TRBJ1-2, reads DSGVTQTPKHLITATGQRVTLRCSPRSGDLSVYWYQQSLDQGLQFLIQYYNGEERAKGNILERFSAQQFPDLHSELNLSSLELGDSALYFCASSVSDRDGYTFGSGTRLTVV.

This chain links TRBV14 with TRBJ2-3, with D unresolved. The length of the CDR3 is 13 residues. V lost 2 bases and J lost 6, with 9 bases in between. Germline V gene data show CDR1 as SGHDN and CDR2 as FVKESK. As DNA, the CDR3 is TGTGCCAGCAGCCAAAGAGTACCCGATACGCAGTATTTT. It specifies CASSQRVPDTQYF.

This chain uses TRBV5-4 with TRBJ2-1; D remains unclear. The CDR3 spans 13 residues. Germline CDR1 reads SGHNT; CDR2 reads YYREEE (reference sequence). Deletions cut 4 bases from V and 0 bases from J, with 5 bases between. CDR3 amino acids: CASSPSSYNEQFF. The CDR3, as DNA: TGTGCCAGCAGCCCCTCCTCCTACAATGAGCAGTTCTTC. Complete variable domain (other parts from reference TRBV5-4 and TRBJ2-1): ETGVTQSPTHLIKTRGQQVTLRCSSQSGHNTVSWYQQALGQGPQFIFQYYREEENGRGNFPPRFSGLQFPNYSSELNVNALELDDSALYLCASSPSSYNEQFFGPGTRLTVL.

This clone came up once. DNA for the CDR3: TGTGCCAGCAGCTTGGGGGGACAGGGTAGGGACGAGCAGTACTTC. It encodes CASSLGGQGRDEQYF. V is TRBV5-4 and J is TRBJ2-7, with 9 bases lining up with TRBD1. The CDR3 sequence is 15 residues long. Germline CDR1 SGHNT, CDR2 YYREEE (reference sequence). V was pared by 0 bases and J by 5 bases, with 6 bases of the junction left unmatched.

The CDR3 sequence is CASSLTDRGQETQYF. The CDR3 DNA reads TGTGCCAGCAGCTTAACTGACAGGGGCCAAGAGACCCAGTACTTC. The chain employs TRBV7-8 and TRBJ2-5; TRBD1 aligns across 8 bases. This CDR3 region has 15 residues. The germline gives CDR1 SGHVS, CDR2 FQNEAQ. V shed 2 bases and J 1 base; nucleotides not matched to a gene: 3.

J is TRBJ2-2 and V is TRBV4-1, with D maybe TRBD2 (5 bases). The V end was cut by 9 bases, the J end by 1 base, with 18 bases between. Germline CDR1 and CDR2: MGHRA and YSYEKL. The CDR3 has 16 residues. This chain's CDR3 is CASYATGSMNTGELFF. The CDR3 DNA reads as TGCGCCAGTTACGCAACGGGATCAATGAACACCGGGGAGCTGTTTTTT.

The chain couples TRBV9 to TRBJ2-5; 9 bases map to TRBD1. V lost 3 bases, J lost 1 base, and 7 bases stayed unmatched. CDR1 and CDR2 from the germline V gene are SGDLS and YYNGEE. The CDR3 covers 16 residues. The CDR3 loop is CASSGTGDRSQETQYF. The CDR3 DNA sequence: TGTGCCAGCAGCGGGACAGGGGATCGGTCCCAAGAGACCCAGTACTTC.

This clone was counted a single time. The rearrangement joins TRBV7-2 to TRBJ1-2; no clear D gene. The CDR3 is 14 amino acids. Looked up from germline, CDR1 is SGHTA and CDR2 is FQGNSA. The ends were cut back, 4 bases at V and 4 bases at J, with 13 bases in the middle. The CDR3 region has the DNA TGTGCCAGCAGCTCTTCCGGGATACCCTATGGCTACACCTTC. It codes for CASSSSGIPYGYTF.

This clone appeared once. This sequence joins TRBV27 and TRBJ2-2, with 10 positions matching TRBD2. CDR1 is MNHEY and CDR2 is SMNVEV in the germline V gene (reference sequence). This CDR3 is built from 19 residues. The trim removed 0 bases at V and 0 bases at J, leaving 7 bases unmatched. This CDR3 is CASSLSGSGRYANTGELFF. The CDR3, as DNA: TGTGCCAGCAGTTTATCTGGTAGCGGGAGGTACGCGAACACCGGGGAGCTGTTTTTT.

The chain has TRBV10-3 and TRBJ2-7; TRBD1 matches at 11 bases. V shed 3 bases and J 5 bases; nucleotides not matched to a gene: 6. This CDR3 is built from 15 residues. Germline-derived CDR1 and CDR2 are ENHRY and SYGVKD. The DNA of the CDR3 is TGTGCCATCAGTGACCCATGGACAGGGGGCAACGAGCAGTACTTC. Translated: CAISDPWTGGNEQYF.

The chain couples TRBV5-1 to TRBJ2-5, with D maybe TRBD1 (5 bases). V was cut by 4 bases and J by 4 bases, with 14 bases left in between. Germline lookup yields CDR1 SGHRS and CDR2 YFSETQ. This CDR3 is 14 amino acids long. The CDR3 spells CASSIGHGLETQYF. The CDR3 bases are TGCGCCAGCAGCATCGGACACGGTCTAGAGACCCAGTACTTC.

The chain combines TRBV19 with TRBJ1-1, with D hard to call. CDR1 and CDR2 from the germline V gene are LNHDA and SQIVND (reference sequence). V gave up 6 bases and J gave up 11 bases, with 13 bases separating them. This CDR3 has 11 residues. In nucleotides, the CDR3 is TGTGCCAGTAGAGATCCAAATCGGGCTTTCTTT. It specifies CASRDPNRAFF.

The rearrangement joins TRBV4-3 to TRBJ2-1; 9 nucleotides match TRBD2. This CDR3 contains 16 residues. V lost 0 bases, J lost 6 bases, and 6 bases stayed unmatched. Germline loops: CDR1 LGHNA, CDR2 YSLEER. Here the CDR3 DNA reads TGCGCCAGCAGCCAAGATCTAGCGGGGACTCCCAATGAGCAGTTCTTC. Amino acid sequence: CASSQDLAGTPNEQFF.

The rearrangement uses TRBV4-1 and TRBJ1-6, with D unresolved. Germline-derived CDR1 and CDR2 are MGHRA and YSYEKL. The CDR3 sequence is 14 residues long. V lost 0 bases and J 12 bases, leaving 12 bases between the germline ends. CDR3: CASSQEDSWKPLHF. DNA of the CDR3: TGCGCCAGCAGCCAAGAGGACTCCTGGAAACCCCTCCACTTT.

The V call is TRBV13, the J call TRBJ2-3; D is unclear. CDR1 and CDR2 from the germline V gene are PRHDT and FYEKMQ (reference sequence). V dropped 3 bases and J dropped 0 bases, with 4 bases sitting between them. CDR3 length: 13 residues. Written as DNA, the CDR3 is TGTGCCAGCAGCTTTAAAAGCACAGATACGCAGTATTTT. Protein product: CASSFKSTDTQYF.

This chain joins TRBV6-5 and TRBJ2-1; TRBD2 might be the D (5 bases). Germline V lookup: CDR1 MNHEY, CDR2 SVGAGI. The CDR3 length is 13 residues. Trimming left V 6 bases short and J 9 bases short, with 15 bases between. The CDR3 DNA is TGTGCCAGCAGCCTAGGATCGGGGTCTGAGCAGTTCTTC. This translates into CASSLGSGSEQFF.

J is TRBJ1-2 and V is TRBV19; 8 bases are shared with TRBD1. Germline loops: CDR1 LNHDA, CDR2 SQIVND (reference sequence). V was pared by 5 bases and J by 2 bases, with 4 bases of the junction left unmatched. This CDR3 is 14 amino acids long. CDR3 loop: CASSSGQANYGYTF. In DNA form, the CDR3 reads TGTGCCAGTAGTTCGGGACAGGCAAACTATGGCTACACCTTC.

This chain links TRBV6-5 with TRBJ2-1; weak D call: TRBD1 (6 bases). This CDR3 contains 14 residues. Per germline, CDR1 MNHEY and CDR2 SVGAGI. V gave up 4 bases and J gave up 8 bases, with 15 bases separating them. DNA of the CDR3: TGTGCCAGCAGTTCTCCCTCCCAGGGGTATGAGCAGTTCTTC. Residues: CASSSPSQGYEQFF.

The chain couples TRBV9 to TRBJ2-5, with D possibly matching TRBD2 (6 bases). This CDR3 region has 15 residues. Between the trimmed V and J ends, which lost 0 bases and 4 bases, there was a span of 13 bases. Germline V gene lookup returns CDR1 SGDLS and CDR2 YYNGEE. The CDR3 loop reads CASSVGGGGRETQYF. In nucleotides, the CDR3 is TGTGCCAGCAGCGTAGGAGGTGGAGGGAGAGAGACCCAGTACTTC.

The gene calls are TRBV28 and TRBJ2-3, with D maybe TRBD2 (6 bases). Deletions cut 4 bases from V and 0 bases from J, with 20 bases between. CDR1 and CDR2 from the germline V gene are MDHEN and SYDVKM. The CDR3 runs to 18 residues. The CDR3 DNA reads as TGTGCCAGCAGTTGGCCCCTGGCGGAAGGGACTAGCACAGATACGCAGTATTTT. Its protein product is CASSWPLAEGTSTDTQYF.

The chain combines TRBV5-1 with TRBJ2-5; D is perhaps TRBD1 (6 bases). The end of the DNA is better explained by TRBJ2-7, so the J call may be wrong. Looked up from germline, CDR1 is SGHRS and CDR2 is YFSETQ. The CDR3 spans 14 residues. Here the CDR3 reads CASSLGPGDYEQYF. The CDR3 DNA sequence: TGCGCCAGCAGCTTGGGCCCAGGGGATTACGAGCAGTACTTC.

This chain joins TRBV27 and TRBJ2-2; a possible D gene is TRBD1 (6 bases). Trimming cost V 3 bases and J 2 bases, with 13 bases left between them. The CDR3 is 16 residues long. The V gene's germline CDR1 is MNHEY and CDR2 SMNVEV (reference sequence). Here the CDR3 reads CASSLLTGINTGELFF. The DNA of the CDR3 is TGTGCCAGCAGTTTGCTAACAGGGATCAACACCGGGGAGCTGTTTTTT.

The CDR3 bases are TGTGCCAGCAGGCCGACAGGGGCCTCCTACGAGCAGTACTTC. Protein sequence: CASRPTGASYEQYF. J is TRBJ2-7 and V is TRBV5-6; TRBD1 matches at 8 bases. Germline assignment: CDR1 SGHDT and CDR2 YYEEEE. This CDR3 is built from 14 residues. The ends lost 5 bases at V and 0 bases at J; junction bases unmatched: 4. Combining the CDR3 with reference TRBV5-6 and TRBJ2-7 gives the whole variable domain DAGVTQSPTHLIKTRGQQVTLRCSPKSGHDTVSWYQQALGQGPQFIFQYYEEEERQRGNFPDRFSGHQFPNYSSELNVNALLLGDSALYLCASRPTGASYEQYFGPGTRLTVT.

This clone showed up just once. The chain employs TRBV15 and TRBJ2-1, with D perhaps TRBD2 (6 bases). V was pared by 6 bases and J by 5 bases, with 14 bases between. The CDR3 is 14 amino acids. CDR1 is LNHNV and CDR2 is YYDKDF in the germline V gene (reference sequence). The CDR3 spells CATRAGMEDNEQFF. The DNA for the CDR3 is TGTGCCACCAGGGCGGGAATGGAGGACAATGAGCAGTTCTTC.